This TCR beta chain was sequenced during a study of human T cells and chemical hapten exposure (dated by TCRdb to about 2021). Background for the entire study: For sensitization, 2% DPC in acetone was applied to a 2 cm by 2 cm area of upper inner arm skin. Patients additionally received weekly therapeutic DPC doses to the scalp throughout the roughly 25-week study period. Libraries were pooled for sequencing, and per-sample TCR yields varied mainly because of small differences in library volumes within the pool. Patch testing on the upper back used Finn chambers containing 0.01% DPC, with scoring done after 6 days according to International Contact Dermatitis Research Group standards. Most of the patients in the cohort were female, and the cohort covered alopecia areata with under or over 50% scalp involvement, alopecia totalis and alopecia universalis. For TCR sequencing, blood came from 25 to 35 alopecia patients at anywhere from one to four time points (pre-sensitization, 2, 6 and 24 weeks). Blood samples were taken from patients before sensitization (week 0) and at 2, 6 and about 24 weeks after DPC sensitization. This study followed changes in the peripheral blood TCR repertoire in vivo during primary and secondary sensitization of alopecia patients to the hapten diphenylcyclopropenone (DPC). Broader findings and caveats from the paper: After repeated subsampling, the strength of the expansion versus patch-test correlation and the threshold at which it became significant changed. The number of TCRs above 1 in 1000 frequency did not change with DPC sensitization; there was no evidence of global repertoire structure alterations. Because every patient had alopecia, a presumed autoimmune disease, the patients' immune response might differ from that of healthy individuals. Significantly more large CDR3 similarity clusters were formed by expanded TCRs than by pre-sensitization or healthy control sets, consistent with antigen-driven responses. The number of PT1 expanded TCRs positively correlated with patch test score, significant at thresholds 8, 16 and 32 but not 4.

The CDR3, from cysteine to phenylalanine, totals 13 residues. The entry retains the CDR3 DNA only, 39 bases that are in frame from base 1. The germline V gene specifies MDHEN as CDR1 and SYDVKM as CDR2. Trimming takes 3 bases from V and 8 bases from J, and the germline ends sit 11 bases apart. Explained via the paper, the time point label denotes: patch test 1, 2 weeks after DPC sensitization. Read against the paper, the sample's treatment or condition label means: therapeutic diphenylcyclopropenone sensitization with weekly scalp DPC. Blood at each patch-test visit was drawn before the patch test was applied. Patients were considered eligible if aged 18 to 70, diagnosed with alopecia and deemed suitable for DPC therapy, and patients were excluded if pregnant. Unfractionated whole blood was collected in Tempus Blood RNA tubes, and total RNA was extracted from that blood. The library was prepared using RACE. Sequencing relied on a NextSeq 500. During library preparation, unique molecular identifiers were attached to individual cDNA molecules so that TCRs could be counted in a quantitative, reproducible way. For every blood RNA sample, sequencing covered both the TCR alpha and TCR beta chains. Per the source publication's procedure: The median number of TCRs per sample was around 100,000, ranging from about 20,000 to 700,000. V, J and CDR3 annotation of the TCR reads was carried out using the Decombinator software suite. For the PS versus PT1 abundance plots, all samples were subsampled to the same number of TCRs (28,000). Expanded TCRs were defined as absent before sensitization and observed at least eight times at the 2-week time point. The public reads were reanalyzed by TCRdb: fastp trimming at Q25, MiXCR alignment, in-frame beta chains only. Each CDR3 protein appears once, grouped with its most common genes and DNA. These V and J calls rely on TCRdb rather than the paper's analysis. The sample data list approximately 400,000 distinct CDR3 sequences, and approximately 5% of these were observed just once. The ten largest clones add up to 2% to 2.5% of the sample.

This clonotype was picked up a small number of times. What this receptor recognizes is not known. It has no much larger one-base neighbor in the sample; base qualities were not kept. This receptor was obtained from a woman in her fifties or sixties with alopecia areata. Some clones in this sample may be carry-over from other donors' samples. This sample comprised whole blood, obtained in connection with sensitization to the hapten diphenylcyclopropenone (DPC). Rearrangement joined TRBV28 to TRBJ2-4; confidence is insufficient to name the D gene. The CDR3 reads CASSFGRADIQYF. The DNA sequence is TGTGCCAGCAGTTTTGGACGGGCAGACATTCAGTACTTC.